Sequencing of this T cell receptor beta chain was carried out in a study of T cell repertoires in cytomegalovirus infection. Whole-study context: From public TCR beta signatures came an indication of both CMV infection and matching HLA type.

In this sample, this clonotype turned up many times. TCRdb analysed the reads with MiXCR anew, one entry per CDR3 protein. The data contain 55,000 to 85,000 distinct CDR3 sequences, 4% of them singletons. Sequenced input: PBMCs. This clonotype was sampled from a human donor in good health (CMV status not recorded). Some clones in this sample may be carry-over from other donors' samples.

This chain's CDR3 is CASSFVGGTDTQYF. CDR3 nucleotides: TGTGCCAGCAGCTTTGTAGGGGGCACAGATACGCAGTATTTT. The gene calls are TRBV7-9 and TRBJ2-3; tentative D call: TRBD1 (5 bases). The V end was cut by 3 bases, the J end by 1 base, with 8 bases between. Germline loops: CDR1 SEHNR, CDR2 FQNEAQ (reference sequence). The CDR3 loop spans 14 amino acids. The full variable domain, rest sourced from reference TRBV7-9 and TRBJ2-3, is DTGVSQNPRHKITKRGQNVTFRCDPISEHNRLYWYRQTLGQGPEFLTYFQNEAQLEKSRLLSDRFSAERPKGSFSTLEIQRTEQGDSAMYLCASSFVGGTDTQYFGPGTRLTVL.